This entry concerns a single T cell receptor beta chain. The antigen is not known. The entry originates in a study of T cell responses to AZD1222 COVID-19 vaccine. Study results and caveats: Reportedly, nearly half the spike-specific TCRs target unmutated variant regions. Baseline seropositivity occurred in only 5 or 6 AZD1222 recipients. White British ancestry dominated among donors, who included more females, and clonal diversity was possibly underestimated.

Clones were read by immunoSEQ multiplex PCR, and TCRdb kept only the in-frame ones, dropping some. The sample includes 95,000 to 120,000 clones, more than 70% of them seen just once. The CDR3 spans 12 residues. In germline, CDR1 is SGHRS, CDR2 YFSETQ. V was pared by 0 bases and J by 6 bases, with 3 bases between. V gene TRBV5-1 combines with J gene TRBJ2-2; D gene unclear. Material: peripheral blood, obtained on day 0 of AZD1222 vaccination. The clonotype was recovered from an adult in good health. The CDR3 DNA sequence: TGCGCCAGCAGCTTGGCAGCCGGGGAGCTGTTTTTT. It is translated as CASSLAAGELFF.